This T cell receptor (beta chain) was observed in a study of T cells in Graves' hyperthyroidism and ophthalmopathy. The CDR3 spans 11 residues. CDR1 is SGHAT and CDR2 is FQNNGV in the germline V gene. Deletions cut 5 bases from V and 9 bases from J, with 8 bases between. RNA transcripts yielded amplified TCR beta CDR3 regions. Primed by the HTBI set, a first-round RT-PCR was run on the TCR CDR3. One entry per CDR3 protein results from TCRdb running MiXCR on the multiplex PCR reads. Of 250,000 to 300,000 distinct CDR3 sequences in the sample, around 15% were seen once. Absence of ophthalmopathy progression within 18 months defined stable Graves' hyperthyroidism.

The TCR sequence derives from a woman in her forties with Graves' hyperthyroidism. This chain uses TRBV11-2 with TRBJ2-1; maybe TRBD2 (5 bases). The source material was blood. This chain's CDR3 is CASSPGSEQFF. CDR3 nucleotides: TGTGCCAGCAGCCCGGGGAGTGAGCAGTTCTTC. Complete variable domain (other parts from reference TRBV11-2 and TRBJ2-1): EAGVAQSPRYKIIEKRQSVAFWCNPISGHATLYWYQQILGQGPKLLIQFQNNGVVDDSQLPKDRFSAERLKGVDSTLKIQPAKLEDSAVYLCASSPGSEQFFGPGTRLTVL.